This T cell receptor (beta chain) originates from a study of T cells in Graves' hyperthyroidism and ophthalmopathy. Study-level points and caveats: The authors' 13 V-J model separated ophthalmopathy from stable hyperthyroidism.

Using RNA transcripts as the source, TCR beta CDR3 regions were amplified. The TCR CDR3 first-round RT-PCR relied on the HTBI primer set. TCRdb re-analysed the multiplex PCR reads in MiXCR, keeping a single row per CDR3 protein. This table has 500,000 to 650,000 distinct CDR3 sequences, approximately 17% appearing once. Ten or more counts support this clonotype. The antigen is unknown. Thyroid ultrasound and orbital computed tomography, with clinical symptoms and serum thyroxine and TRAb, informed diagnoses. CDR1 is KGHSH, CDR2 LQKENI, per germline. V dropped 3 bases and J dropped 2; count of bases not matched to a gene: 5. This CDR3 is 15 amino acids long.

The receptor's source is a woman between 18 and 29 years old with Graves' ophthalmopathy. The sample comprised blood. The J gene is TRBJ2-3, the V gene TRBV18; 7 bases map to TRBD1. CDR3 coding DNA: TGTGCCAGCTCACCTCGACAGGGAAACACAGATACGCAGTATTTT. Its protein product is CASSPRQGNTDTQYF.